This TCR beta chain was captured by sequencing in a study of blood T cell repertoires in COVID-19 (dated by TCRdb to 2019 to 2021). In terms of the full investigation: Samples from collaborators originated in the United States, Italy and Spain and spanned both the acute and convalescent phases of COVID-19. Deeply sampled blood TCRbeta repertoires from subjects exposed to, actively infected with, or recovered from COVID-19 were included in the dataset. The prospective study material was composed of cDNA or gDNA derived from T cells, B-cell-depleted T cells, or PBMCs. Samples came from the ongoing ImmuneRACE study (first 160 participants) plus 1,254 subjects from 6 global collaborators. HLA class I and class II types, where available, came from metadata supplied by the sample provider rather than from assay-based typing. The repertoires were released in a freely available public database intended as a resource for research on the immune response to SARS-CoV-2. A de-identified subject ID, COVID-19 status, age in years and sex were almost always included in the sample metadata.

A remark on this clone: The antigen it binds to is not known. No base qualities exist here, and no much larger clone lies one base off it.

Collaborating institutions collected whole blood in K2EDTA tubes following their own protocols. For TCRbeta analysis, collaborators shipped samples in one of three forms: frozen whole blood, isolated PBMCs, or DNA extracted from either of those sample types. The study at large found these results: The amount of clinical and demographic metadata varied by source and participant and was provided uncurated.

TCRbeta CDR3 regions were amplified from genomic DNA using the immunoSEQ Assay, a bias-controlled multiplex PCR. The study's processing was this. Nucleated cell counts per sample were estimated from amplification of reference gene primers within the assay. To quantify the absolute abundance of each unique TCRbeta CDR3 rearrangement, sequence reads were collapsed and filtered. For each sample, productive Simpson clonality was calculated as the square root of Simpson's diversity index over productive rearrangements. The table comes from immuneACCESS by way of TCRdb, which keeps in-frame sequences with V and J called. Part of the clones is missing from these tables; in studies checked, under half for an unresolved V gene and the rest for unknown reasons. The DNA was the basis for D and trimming; V, J and clone size are from that table. Recorded for this sample are over 150,000 clones; around 83% of them occurred a single time. Clones ranked in the top ten supply approximately 13% of the sample.

Unmatched junction bases come to 6, with V trimmed by 8 bases and J by 4 bases. In the germline V gene (reference sequence), CDR1 corresponds to LNHNV and CDR2 to YYDKDF. The CDR3 contains 14 residues, cysteine and phenylalanine counted. Only the CDR3 part of the read is kept: 42 bases, read in frame from the first base. The sequence links TRBV15 to TRBJ2-7, and TRBD2 matches 12 of the central bases. This clonotype was sampled from a human donor in a cohort sampled during active COVID-19. Sequencing was carried out using peripheral blood. The CDR3 protein sequence reads: CATGAGTSGYEQYF. The DNA reads as follows: TGTGCCACCGGGGCAGGGACTAGCGGGTACGAGCAGTACTTC.